The clone carrying this T cell receptor beta chain showed up just a few times. Its cognate antigen is unknown. Each CDR3 protein is one row after TCRdb ran MiXCR on the reads. The sample shows more than 200,000 distinct CDR3 sequences, roughly 10% of them seen only once. This record belongs to a study of T cell repertoires in cytomegalovirus infection. Study outcomes and limitations: Across the ex vivo response, the dominant clonotypes were HLA-C-restricted CMV-specific TCR beta clonotypes.

The CDR3 loop spans 14 amino acids. V lost 5 bases, J lost 1 base, and 11 bases lay in between. The germline V gene has CDR1 SGHNT and CDR2 YENEEA. This receptor was identified in a human donor in good health (CMV status not recorded). Some clones in this sample may be carry-over from other donors' samples. Input material: PBMCs. This chain connects TRBV11-3 to TRBJ1-1, with D hard to call. CDR3 amino acids: CASSPEGKNTEAFF. DNA of the CDR3: TGTGCCAGCAGCCCCGAGGGCAAGAACACTGAAGCTTTCTTT.